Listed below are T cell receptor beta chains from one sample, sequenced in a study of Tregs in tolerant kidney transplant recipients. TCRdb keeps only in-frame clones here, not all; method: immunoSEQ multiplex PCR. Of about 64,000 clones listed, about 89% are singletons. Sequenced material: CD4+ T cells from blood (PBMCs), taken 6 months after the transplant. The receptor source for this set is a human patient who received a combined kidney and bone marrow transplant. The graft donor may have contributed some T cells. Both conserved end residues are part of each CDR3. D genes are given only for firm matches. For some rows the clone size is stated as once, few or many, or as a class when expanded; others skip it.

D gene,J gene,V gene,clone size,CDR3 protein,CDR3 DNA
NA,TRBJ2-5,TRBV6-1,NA,CASRPPGPGGETQYF,TGTGCCAGCAGACCCCCTGGCCCTGGCGGGGAGACCCAGTACTTC
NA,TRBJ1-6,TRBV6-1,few,CASTTGRSPLHF,TGTGCCAGCACTACCGGGAGATCACCCCTCCACTTT
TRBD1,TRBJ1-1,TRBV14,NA,CASSLLAGGMRLNTEAFF,TGTGCCAGCAGCCTCCTTGCAGGGGGGATGCGATTGAACACTGAAGCTTTCTTT
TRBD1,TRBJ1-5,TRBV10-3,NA,CAISSGTGFQPQHF,TGTGCCATCAGTTCCGGGACAGGGTTTCAGCCCCAGCATTTT
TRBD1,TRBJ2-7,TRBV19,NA,CASTPGQGYEQYF,TGTGCCAGTACCCCCGGACAGGGGTACGAGCAGTACTTC
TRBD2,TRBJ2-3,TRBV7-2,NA,CASSTGLVTDTQYF,TGTGCCAGCAGCACGGGACTAGTTACAGATACGCAGTATTTT
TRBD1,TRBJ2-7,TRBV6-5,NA,CASSWTGRSYEQYF,TGTGCCAGCAGTTGGACAGGGCGCTCCTACGAGCAGTACTTC
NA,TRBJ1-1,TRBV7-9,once,CAGSTQEWTEAFF,TGTGCCGGCAGCACACAGGAATGGACTGAAGCTTTCTTT
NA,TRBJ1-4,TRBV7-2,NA,CASSSDRASEKLFF,TGTGCCAGCAGCTCGGACAGAGCGAGTGAAAAACTGTTTTTT
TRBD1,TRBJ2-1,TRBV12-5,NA,CASGSKDRAHEQFF,TGTGCTAGTGGTTCGAAAGACAGGGCCCATGAGCAGTTCTTC
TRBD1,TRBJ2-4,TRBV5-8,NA,CASSLETGGLAKNIQYF,TGTGCCAGCAGCTTGGAGACAGGGGGATTAGCCAAAAACATTCAGTACTTC
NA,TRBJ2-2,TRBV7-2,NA,CASSPQGDGELFF,TGTGCCAGCAGCCCACAGGGTGACGGGGAGCTGTTTTTT
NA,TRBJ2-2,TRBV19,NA,CASYWAGKNTGELFF,TGTGCCAGTTATTGGGCGGGGAAGAACACCGGGGAGCTGTTTTTT
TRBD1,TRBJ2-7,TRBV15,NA,CATSRDLGTGAYEQYF,TGTGCCACCAGCAGAGATCTCGGGACAGGGGCCTACGAGCAGTACTTC
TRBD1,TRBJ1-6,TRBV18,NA,CASSPGTGSSPLHF,TGTGCCAGCTCACCAGGGACAGGGAGTTCACCCCTCCACTTT
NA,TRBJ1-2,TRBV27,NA,CASSYLNRDIGYTF,TGTGCCAGCAGTTACTTAAACCGGGACATCGGCTACACCTTC
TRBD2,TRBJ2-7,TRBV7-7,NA,CASSYFSGRARSLGEQYF,TGTGCCAGCAGCTATTTTAGCGGGAGGGCCAGATCGCTGGGGGAGCAGTACTTC
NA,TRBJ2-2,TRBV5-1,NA,CASSLGGGLSSGELFF,TGCGCCAGCAGCTTGGGAGGTGGACTATCTTCCGGGGAGCTGTTTTTT
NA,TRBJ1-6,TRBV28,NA,CASSLGRADSPLHF,TGTGCCAGCAGTTTAGGCAGGGCGGATTCCCCCCTCCACTTT
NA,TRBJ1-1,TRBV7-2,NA,CASSLGRVNTEAFF,TGTGCCAGCAGCTTGGGCAGGGTGAACACTGAAGCTTTCTTT
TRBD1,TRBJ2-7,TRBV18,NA,CASSPPGTGGEQYF,TGTGCCAGCTCACCACCTGGGACAGGCGGCGAGCAGTACTTC
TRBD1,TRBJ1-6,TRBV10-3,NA,CAISGDRENSPLHF,TGTGCCATCAGTGGGGACAGGGAAAATTCCCCCCTCCACTTT
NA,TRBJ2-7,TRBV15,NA,CATARDRRAGYEQYF,TGTGCCACGGCGCGGGACCGAAGGGCGGGCTACGAGCAGTACTTC
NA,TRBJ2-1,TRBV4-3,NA,CASSQARLYNEQFF,TGCGCCAGCAGCCAAGCCAGGCTGTACAATGAGCAGTTCTTC
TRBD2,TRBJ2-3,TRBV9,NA,CASTRNHSGGADTQYF,TGTGCCAGCACCCGGAATCATAGCGGGGGGGCAGATACGCAGTATTTT
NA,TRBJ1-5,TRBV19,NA,CASNARSNQPQHF,TGTGCCAGCAATGCCAGGAGCAATCAGCCCCAGCATTTT
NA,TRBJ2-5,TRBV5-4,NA,CASSYRDETQYF,TGTGCCAGCAGTTACAGGGACGAGACCCAGTACTTC
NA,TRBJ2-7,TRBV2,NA,CASSGARVTGEQYF,TGTGCCAGCAGTGGCGCTCGGGTTACGGGGGAGCAGTACTTC
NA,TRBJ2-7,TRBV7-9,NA,CASSLVRADDEQYF,TGTGCCAGCAGCTTAGTCAGGGCAGACGACGAGCAGTACTTC
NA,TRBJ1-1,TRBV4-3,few,CASSQEVQGATEAFF,TGCGCCAGCAGCCAAGAGGTACAGGGAGCCACTGAAGCTTTCTTT
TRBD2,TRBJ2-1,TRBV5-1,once,CASSLTSGGSGEQFF,TGCGCCAGCAGCTTGACTAGCGGGGGGTCGGGTGAGCAGTTCTTC
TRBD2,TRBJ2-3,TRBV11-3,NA,CASSLVRSSGMSDTQYF,TGTGCCAGCAGCTTAGTTCGATCTAGCGGGATGTCAGATACGCAGTATTTT
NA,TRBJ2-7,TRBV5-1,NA,CASSFTDQRVYEQYF,TGCGCCAGCAGCTTTACAGATCAGCGGGTCTACGAGCAGTACTTC
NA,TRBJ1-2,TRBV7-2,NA,CASSLRTTLNYGYTF,TGTGCCAGCAGCTTAAGGACAACCCTAAACTATGGCTACACCTTC
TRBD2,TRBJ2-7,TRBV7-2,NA,CASSPGLAGAAEQYF,TGTGCCAGCAGCCCCGGGCTAGCGGGAGCTGCCGAGCAGTACTTC
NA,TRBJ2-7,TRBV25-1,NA,CASSANLRDEQYF,TGTGCCAGCAGTGCCAACCTCCGGGACGAGCAGTACTTC
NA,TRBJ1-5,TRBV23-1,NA,CASSHGGRPNNQPQHF,TGCGCCAGCAGTCACGGGGGGCGTCCAAATAATCAGCCCCAGCATTTT
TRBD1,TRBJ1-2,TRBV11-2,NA,CASSLDRAIGYTF,TGTGCCAGCAGCCTGGACAGGGCGATTGGCTACACCTTC
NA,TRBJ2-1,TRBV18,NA,CASSPPGQNEQFF,TGTGCCAGCTCACCACCGGGCCAGAATGAGCAGTTCTTC
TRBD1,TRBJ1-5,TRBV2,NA,CASTGQGAGPQHF,TGTGCCAGCACAGGACAGGGGGCAGGGCCCCAGCATTTT
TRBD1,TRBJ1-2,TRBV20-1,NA,CSARQGRGYTF,TGCAGTGCCAGACAGGGTCGAGGCTACACCTTC
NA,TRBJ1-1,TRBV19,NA,CASSIGGTLNTEAFF,TGTGCCAGTAGTATTGGCGGGACCCTTAACACTGAAGCTTTCTTT